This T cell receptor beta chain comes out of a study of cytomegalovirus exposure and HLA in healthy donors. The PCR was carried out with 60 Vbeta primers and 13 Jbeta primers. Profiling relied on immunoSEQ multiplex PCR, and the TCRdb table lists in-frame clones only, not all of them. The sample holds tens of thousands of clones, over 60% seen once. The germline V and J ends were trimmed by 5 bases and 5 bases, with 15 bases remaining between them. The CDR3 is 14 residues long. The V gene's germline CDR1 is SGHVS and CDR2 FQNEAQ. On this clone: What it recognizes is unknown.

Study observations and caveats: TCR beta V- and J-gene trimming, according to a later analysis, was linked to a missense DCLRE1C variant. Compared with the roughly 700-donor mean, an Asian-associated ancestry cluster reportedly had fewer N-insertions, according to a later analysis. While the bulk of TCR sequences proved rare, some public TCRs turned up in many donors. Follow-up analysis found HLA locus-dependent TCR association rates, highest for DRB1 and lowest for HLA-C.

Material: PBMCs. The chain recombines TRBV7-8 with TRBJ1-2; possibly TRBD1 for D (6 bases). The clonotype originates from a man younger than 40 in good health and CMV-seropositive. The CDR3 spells CASSVNRVQYGYTF. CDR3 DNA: TGTGCCAGCAGCGTTAACAGGGTCCAGTATGGCTACACCTTC.